Sequencing of this T cell receptor beta chain was carried out in a study of identifying expanded T cells in peripheral blood. This clone was seen once. Its cognate antigen is unknown. No infections or other immune events were documented during collection. Looked up from germline, CDR1 is SGHRS and CDR2 is YFSETQ. The V and J ends lost 5 bases and 5 bases, in that order; junction bases with no gene match: 15. The length of the CDR3 is 16 residues. Study-level points and caveats: Roughly two-week clone count variance significantly increased as total template count grew. Over two and four weeks, about 15 and 19 clones changed, versus more than 1 between replicates.

Only in-frame clones appear in the TCRdb table, and some are missing; sequencing was by immunoSEQ multiplex PCR. The table includes around 75,000 clones, roughly 90% detected once. Sequences were obtained from blood. This sequence joins TRBV5-1 and TRBJ2-5, with 7 bases that match TRBD1. The TCR originated in a person between 18 and 70 years old in good health. The CDR3 loop is CASRSNVLQGRETQYF. Written as DNA, the CDR3 is TGCGCCAGCAGATCAAATGTGTTACAGGGGCGGGAGACCCAGTACTTC.